A single sample is the source of the 7 T cell receptor beta chains below, sequenced in a study of cytomegalovirus exposure and HLA in healthy donors. 60 Vbeta and 13 Jbeta primers were used in PCR. The table came from immunoSEQ multiplex PCR; TCRdb's copy has only in-frame clones and leaves some out. Of more than 95,000 clones listed, 70% to 85% are singletons. Input material: PBMCs. The receptors shown here come from a woman in her 50s in good health and CMV-seropositive.

The chain uses TRBV5-1 and TRBJ2-7; 9 bases fit TRBD1. This CDR3 is built from 15 residues. Trimming at V came to 4 bases and at J to 1 base, leaving 6 bases not matched to a gene. The germline CDR1 and CDR2 sequences are SGHRS and YFSETQ. CDR3 region: CASSTTGGASYEQYF. CDR3 sequence (DNA): TGCGCCAGCAGCACTACAGGGGGCGCATCCTACGAGCAGTACTTC.

The genes are TRBV5-1 and TRBJ2-2, with 9 nucleotides matching TRBD1. The CDR3 extends over 14 amino acids. J gave up 7 bases and V 3 bases, and 4 bases lay outside the gene matches. Germline V gene lookup returns CDR1 SGHRS and CDR2 YFSETQ. The CDR3 loop reads CASSWDRASGELFF. The CDR3 bases are TGCGCCAGCAGCTGGGACAGGGCTAGCGGGGAGCTGTTTTTT.

This clone was seen many times. This rearrangement joins TRBV10-2 to TRBJ1-3, with 9 bases lining up with TRBD1. Trimming at V came to 5 bases and at J to 3 bases, leaving 5 bases not matched to a gene. The CDR3 has 15 residues. The germline V gene has CDR1 WSHSY and CDR2 SAAADI. CDR3 sequence (DNA): TGCGCCAGCAGTTCACAGGGGGCTTATGGAAACACCATATATTTT. It encodes CASSSQGAYGNTIYF.

V and J are TRBV29-1 and TRBJ2-2; TRBD1 matches 9 bases. Germline V gives CDR1 SQVTM, CDR2 ANQGSEA. This CDR3 comprises 16 residues. With 6 bases clipped from V and 5 bases from J, the junction kept 13 bases outside the gene matches. The CDR3 DNA is TGCAGCGTCCTACGGCGGGACAGGGAGGAAACCGGGGAGCTGTTTTTT. This translates into CSVLRRDREETGELFF.

The J gene is TRBJ1-2, the V gene TRBV9, with D tentatively TRBD1 (6 bases). Deletions cut 3 bases from V and 8 bases from J, with 11 bases between. The CDR3 loop spans 12 amino acids. Germline assignment: CDR1 SGDLS and CDR2 YYNGEE. CDR3 DNA: TGTGCCAGCAGCGGCTCAGGGGAGGGCTACACCTTC. Residues: CASSGSGEGYTF.

This chain uses TRBV30 with TRBJ2-1, with D unresolved. V dropped 2 bases and J dropped 6 bases, with 8 bases sitting between them. The CDR3 is 12 residues long. Germline CDR1 GTSNPN, CDR2 SVGIG (reference sequence). The CDR3 spells CAWSLSLNEQFF. The CDR3 DNA follows: TGTGCCTGGAGTCTTTCACTCAATGAGCAGTTCTTC.

The rearrangement joins TRBV9 to TRBJ1-1; 8 nucleotides match TRBD1. V was clipped by 2 bases and J by 5 bases; unmatched bases: 5. The CDR3 contains 14 residues. The germline CDR1 and CDR2 sequences are SGDLS and YYNGEE. CDR3 DNA: TGTGCCAGCAGCGTGGCACAGGGGGTTACTGAAGCTTTCTTT. Translated, it gives CASSVAQGVTEAFF.